This passage covers 7 T cell receptor beta chains from one sample sequenced in a study of a mutant IDH1 vaccine in newly diagnosed glioma. The table came from immunoSEQ multiplex PCR; TCRdb's copy has only in-frame clones and leaves some out. The table includes tens of thousands of clones, roughly 87% detected once. These TCRs' antigens remain unknown. Time point noted: week 47, end of study. Doses comprised 300 ug of mutant IDH1 20-mer peptide each, plus topical imiquimod. Source: PBMCs, taken from a glioma patient whose treatment included an IDH1 peptide vaccine. The receptor set was obtained from a woman aged 50 to 60 with glioma.

The chain recombines TRBV25-1 with TRBJ2-3, with D perhaps TRBD2 (7 bases). With 3 bases removed from V and 5 bases from J, the gap between germline ends came to 18 bases. Germline-derived CDR1 and CDR2 are MGHDK and SYGVNS. The CDR3 is 16 amino acids. CDR3 coding DNA: TGTGCCAGCAGTGAGCTAACCGGGGGGCTTCAAGATACGCAGTATTTT. Its translation is CASSELTGGLQDTQYF.

CDR3 DNA sequence: TGCGCCAGCAGCTTGGGTTGGTTGGGGACAGGGGGCAGAGAGACCCAGTACTTC. Translated, it gives CASSLGWLGTGGRETQYF. The rearrangement uses TRBV5-1 and TRBJ2-5; 12 bases match TRBD1. V lost 0 bases to trimming and J lost 4 bases; unmatched junction nucleotides: 10. Germline lookup yields CDR1 SGHRS and CDR2 YFSETQ. The CDR3 covers 18 residues.

This clone was seen only once. The chain recombines TRBV6-6 with TRBJ2-7; 12 bases agree with TRBD2. V was clipped by 5 bases and J by 2 bases; unmatched bases: 4. This CDR3 region has 15 residues. Germline V CDR1 and CDR2: MNHNY, SVGAGI (reference sequence). CDR3 DNA: TGTGCCAGCAGTAGATCTAGCGGGGGGGCCTACGAGCAGTACTTC. Its protein is CASSRSSGGAYEQYF.

Here the CDR3 DNA reads TGCGCCAGCAGTAAGGGCAACTATGGCTACACCTTC. Translating it yields CASSKGNYGYTF. V usage is TRBV10-1 and J usage is TRBJ1-2; no definite D call. Germline CDR1 and CDR2: WNHNN and SYGVQD (reference sequence). This CDR3 has 12 amino acids. Trimming shortened V by 5 bases and J by 2 bases, and 6 bases separated the two germline ends.

The J gene is TRBJ2-5, the V gene TRBV5-1, with D uncertain. Trimming removed 4 bases at V and 0 bases at J, with 16 bases between. Germline CDR1 and CDR2: SGHRS and YFSETQ. The CDR3 totals 16 residues. The CDR3 nucleotides are TGCGCCAGCAGCCTTGGTGGTCAGACGTACCAAGAGACCCAGTACTTC. The encoded protein is CASSLGGQTYQETQYF. Drawing the rest from reference TRBV5-1 and TRBJ2-5, the complete variable domain is KAGVTQTPRYLIKTRGQQVTLSCSPISGHRSVSWYQQTPGQGLQFLFEYFSETQRNKGNFPGRFSGRQFSNSRSEMNVSTLELGDSALYLCASSLGGQTYQETQYFGPGTRLLVL.

This chain links TRBV27 with TRBJ1-1; perhaps TRBD1 as D (5 bases). The length of the CDR3 is 16 residues. The V gene's germline CDR1 is MNHEY and CDR2 SMNVEV (reference sequence). V was shortened by 2 bases and J by 0 bases, with 13 bases between the two germline ends. CDR3 protein: CASSLEAGRMNTEAFF. As DNA, the CDR3 is TGTGCCAGCAGTTTAGAGGCAGGGAGAATGAACACTGAAGCTTTCTTT.

The chain has TRBV7-2 and TRBJ2-5; D is ambiguous. CDR3 length equals 13 residues. Germline V gene sequence: CDR1 SGHTA, CDR2 FQGNSA. Trimming left V 2 bases short and J 0 bases short, with 4 bases between. CDR3 region: CASSLRNQETQYF. CDR3 nucleotides: TGTGCCAGCAGCTTACGGAACCAAGAGACCCAGTACTTC.